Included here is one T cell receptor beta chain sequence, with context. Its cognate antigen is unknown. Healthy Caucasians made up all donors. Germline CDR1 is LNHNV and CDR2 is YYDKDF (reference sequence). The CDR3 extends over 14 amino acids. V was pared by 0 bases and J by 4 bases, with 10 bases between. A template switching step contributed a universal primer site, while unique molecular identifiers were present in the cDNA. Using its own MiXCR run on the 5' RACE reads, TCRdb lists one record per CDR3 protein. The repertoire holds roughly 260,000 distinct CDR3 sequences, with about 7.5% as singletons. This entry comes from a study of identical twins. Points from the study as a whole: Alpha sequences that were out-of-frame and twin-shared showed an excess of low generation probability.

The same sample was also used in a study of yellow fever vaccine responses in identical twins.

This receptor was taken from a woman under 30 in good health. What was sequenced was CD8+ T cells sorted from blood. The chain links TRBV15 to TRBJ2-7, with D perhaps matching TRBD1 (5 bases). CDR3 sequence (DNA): TGTGCCACCAGCAGAGATCGCCAGGGTTACGAGCAGTACGTC. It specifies CATSRDRQGYEQYV.